This T cell receptor (beta chain) came from a study of T-cell reconstitution after alpha-beta-depleted transplantation in children (dated by TCRdb to about 2016). General notes on the study: Using TCR repertoire profiling, the study quantitatively followed how T-cell immune reconstitution unfolded in children after TCRalphabeta/CD19-depleted allogeneic hematopoietic cell transplantation. What the study reported, not specific to this receptor: Apparently early alphabetaT-cell count recovery about two months after transplant reportedly relied on only several hundred rapidly expanded clones derived from non-depleted graft cells. Hyperexpanded clone frequencies declined over subsequent months; after one year, T-cell counts and TCRbeta diversity were mostly attributed to newly produced T cells. The high TCRbeta diversity at day 60 in some patients was ascribed to recipient T cells and intrathymic progenitors that had survived conditioning.

Turning to this clonotype: The antigen this receptor binds is unknown. No base quality information exists; no much larger clone differs at one position.

The intended sense of this specimen's treatment or condition label: allogeneic hematopoietic cell transplantation with graft depleted of TCRalphabeta T cells and CD19 B cells. The children who served as transplant recipients had been given grafts of TCRalphabeta/CD19-depleted allogeneic hematopoietic cells. From the cysteine up to the phenylalanine, the CDR3 has a length of 13 residues. The CDR3 DNA has 39 bases and is translated from base 1. CDR1 and CDR2 are drawn from the germline V gene: MDHEN, SYDVKM. The junction shows trimming of 8 bases on V and 0 bases on J, plus 10 bases between the germline ends. Library generation was performed with PCR. Sequencing was carried out with an Illumina HiSeq 2500. TCR libraries were prepared with molecular barcoding, using unique molecular identifiers to normalize TCRbeta repertoire quantification. The public sequencing data were trimmed at Q25 with fastp and processed into clonotypes with MiXCR by TCRdb, which kept only in-frame beta chains. Records with the same CDR3 protein are collapsed into one entry carrying the most frequent genes and DNA. For this sample the table gives 490,000 or so distinct CDR3 sequences, of which approximately 10% were detected only once. The ten biggest clones cover around 2% of the sample.

Sequences were derived from PBMCs, sampled before TCRalphabeta/CD19-depleted stem cell transplant. This chain joins TRBV28 to TRBJ2-5; TRBD2 is a possible D gene, resting on 6 matching bases. This sequence was found in a child aged 2-15 years with inherited bone marrow failure, due to receive a stem cell transplant. The nucleotides read TGTGCCAGCGGGAGGCCGAACCAAGAGACCCAGTACTTC. The encoded protein is CASGRPNQETQYF.